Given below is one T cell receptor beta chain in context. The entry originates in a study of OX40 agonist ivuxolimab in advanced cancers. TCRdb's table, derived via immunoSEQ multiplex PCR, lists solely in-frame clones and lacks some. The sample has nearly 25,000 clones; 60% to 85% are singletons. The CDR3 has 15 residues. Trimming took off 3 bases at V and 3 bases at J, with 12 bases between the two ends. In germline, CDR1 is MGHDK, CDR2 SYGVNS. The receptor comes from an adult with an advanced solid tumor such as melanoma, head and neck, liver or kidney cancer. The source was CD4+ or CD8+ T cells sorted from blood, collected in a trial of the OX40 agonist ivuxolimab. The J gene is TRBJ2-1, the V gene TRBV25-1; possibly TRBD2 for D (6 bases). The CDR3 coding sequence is TGTGCCAGCAGTGACCCCGGGACTTACTACAATGAGCAGTTCTTC. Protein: CASSDPGTYYNEQFF.